The subject of this entry is one TCR beta chain. The germline gives CDR1 SGHNT, CDR2 YYREEE (reference sequence). The CDR3 sequence is 14 residues long. Scientists made TCR beta cDNA using 5'RACE template switching with UMIs. From the 5' RACE reads, TCRdb lists one entry per CDR3 protein and no DNA. The sample has 250,000 to 300,000 distinct CDR3 sequences. This sample was included in a study of T cells expressing NK-cell markers. Study as a whole: In sorted CD3+CD56+NKG2C+, CD3+CD56+NKG2C- and CD3+CD56-NKG2C+ T cells, TCR beta repertoires were obtained. Of eight sequenced donors, seven were HCMV-seropositive and one HCMV-seronegative.

This chain links TRBV5-4 with TRBJ1-6; TCRdb's D call of TRBD1 is untestable without DNA. The sample comprised blood T cells: a sorted CD56 or NKG2C T cell subset, CD4+ or CD8+ T cells, or bulk PBMC T cells (not recorded which). The receptor was derived from a woman aged 18 to 75 in good health. The CDR3 sequence: CASSLGDGYSPLHF.